This T cell receptor (beta chain) came from a study of control samples from healthy donors and cancer patients. The CDR3 is made up of 13 amino acids. Germline V lookup: CDR1 SGHKS, CDR2 YYEKEE (reference sequence). V dropped 2 bases and J dropped 5; count of bases not matched to a gene: 2. The data were produced by immunoSEQ multiplex PCR, yet TCRdb's version contains in-frame clones alone and is incomplete. This sample has 120,000 or so clones, with about nine tenths found just once. This rearrangement joins TRBV5-5 to TRBJ1-1, with 8 bases lining up with TRBD1. Input material: blood. This sequence was found in a middle-aged man in good health. The CDR3, as DNA: TGTGCCAGCAGCTTACAGGGGGGAACTGAAGCTTTCTTT. Translating gives CASSLQGGTEAFF.